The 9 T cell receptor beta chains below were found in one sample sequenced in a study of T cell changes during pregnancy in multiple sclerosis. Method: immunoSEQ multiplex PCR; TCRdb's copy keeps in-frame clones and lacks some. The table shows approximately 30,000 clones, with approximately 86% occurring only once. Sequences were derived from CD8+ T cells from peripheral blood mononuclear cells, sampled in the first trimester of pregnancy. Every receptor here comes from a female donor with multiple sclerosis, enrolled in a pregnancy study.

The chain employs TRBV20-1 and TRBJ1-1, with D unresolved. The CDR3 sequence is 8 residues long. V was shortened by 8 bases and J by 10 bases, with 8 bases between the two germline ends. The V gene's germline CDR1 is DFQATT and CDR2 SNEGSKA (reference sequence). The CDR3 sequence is CSSETAFF. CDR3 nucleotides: TGCAGTTCAGAAACAGCTTTCTTT.

CDR3 DNA sequence: TGTGCCAGCAGTTTAGGGGGGGGTAGCACTGAAGCTTTCTTT. Its translation: CASSLGGGSTEAFF. This chain uses TRBV27 with TRBJ1-1; D may be TRBD1 (5 bases). The CDR3 is 14 amino acids. Germline loops: CDR1 MNHEY, CDR2 SMNVEV (reference sequence). V was shortened by 2 bases and J by 4 bases, with 11 bases between the two germline ends.

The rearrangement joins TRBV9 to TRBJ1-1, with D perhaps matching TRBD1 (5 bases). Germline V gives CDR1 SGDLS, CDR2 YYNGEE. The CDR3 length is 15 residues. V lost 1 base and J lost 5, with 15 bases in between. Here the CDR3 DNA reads TGTGCCAGCAGCGTAACGGCCATCAGGGAAACTGAAGCTTTCTTT. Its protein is CASSVTAIRETEAFF.

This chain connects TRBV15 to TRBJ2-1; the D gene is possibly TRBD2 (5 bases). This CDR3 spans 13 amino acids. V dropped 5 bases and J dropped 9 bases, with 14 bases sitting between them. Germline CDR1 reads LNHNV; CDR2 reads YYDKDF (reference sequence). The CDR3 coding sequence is TGTGCCACCAGCGGGCCCGGGATTAGTGAGCAGTTCTTC. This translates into CATSGPGISEQFF.

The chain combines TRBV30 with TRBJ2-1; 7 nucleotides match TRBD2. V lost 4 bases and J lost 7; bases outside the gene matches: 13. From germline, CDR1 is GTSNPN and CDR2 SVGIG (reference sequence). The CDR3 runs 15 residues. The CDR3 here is CAWTKYRDYTNEQFF. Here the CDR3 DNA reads TGTGCCTGGACAAAATACCGGGACTACACGAATGAGCAGTTCTTC.

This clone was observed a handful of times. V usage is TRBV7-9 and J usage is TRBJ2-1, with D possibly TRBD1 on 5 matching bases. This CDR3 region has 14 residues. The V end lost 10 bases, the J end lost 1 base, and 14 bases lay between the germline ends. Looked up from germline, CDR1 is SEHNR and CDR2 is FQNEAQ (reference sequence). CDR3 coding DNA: TGTGCCACCGCAAGGGGTATTTCCTACAATGAGCAGTTCTTC. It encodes CATARGISYNEQFF.

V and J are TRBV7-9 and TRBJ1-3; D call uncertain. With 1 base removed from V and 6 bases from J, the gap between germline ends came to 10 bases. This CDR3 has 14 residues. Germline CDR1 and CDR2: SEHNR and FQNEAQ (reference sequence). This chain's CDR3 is CASSLEKGENTIYF. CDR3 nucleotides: TGTGCCAGCAGCTTAGAGAAGGGAGAAAACACCATATATTTT.

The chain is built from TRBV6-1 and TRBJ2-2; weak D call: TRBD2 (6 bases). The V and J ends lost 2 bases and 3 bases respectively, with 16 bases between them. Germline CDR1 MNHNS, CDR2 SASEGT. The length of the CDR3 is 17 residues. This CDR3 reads CASSEIFGEEDTGELFF. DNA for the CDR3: TGTGCCAGCAGTGAAATTTTTGGGGAGGAGGACACCGGGGAGCTGTTTTTT.

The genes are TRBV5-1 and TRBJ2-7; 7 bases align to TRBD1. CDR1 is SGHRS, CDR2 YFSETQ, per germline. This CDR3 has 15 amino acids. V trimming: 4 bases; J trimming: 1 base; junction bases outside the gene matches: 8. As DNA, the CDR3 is TGCGCCAGCAGCATCAACAGGGGAACGTCCTACGAGCAGTACTTC. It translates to CASSINRGTSYEQYF.